This T cell receptor beta chain was documented in a study of T cells in women clearing cervical HPV infection. Overall study: Controls gave blood once infection was undetectable; cases at lesion identification.

Deletions cut 5 bases from V and 0 bases from J, with 10 bases between. Per the germline V gene, CDR1 is KGHSH and CDR2 is LQKENI. The CDR3 runs 15 residues. As for this clone: Sequencing ends 3 residues short of the CDR3 end; the germline J gene provides the rest.

Produced via immunoSEQ multiplex PCR; TCRdb's table is partial and in-frame only. With 35,000 to 50,000 clones in the sample, the ten largest clones hold less than 8.5%. The gene calls are TRBV18 and TRBJ2-2, with TRBD1 as a possible D gene (5 bases). The sequence was obtained from a woman aged 18-70 years with a cervical HPV16 infection that either progressed to CIN3+ or cleared (not recorded which). Source material: blood buffy coat. This CDR3 reads CASSKGESNTGELFF. The sequenced part of the CDR3 DNA is TGTGCCAGCTCAAAAGGGGAATCGAACACCGGGGAG.